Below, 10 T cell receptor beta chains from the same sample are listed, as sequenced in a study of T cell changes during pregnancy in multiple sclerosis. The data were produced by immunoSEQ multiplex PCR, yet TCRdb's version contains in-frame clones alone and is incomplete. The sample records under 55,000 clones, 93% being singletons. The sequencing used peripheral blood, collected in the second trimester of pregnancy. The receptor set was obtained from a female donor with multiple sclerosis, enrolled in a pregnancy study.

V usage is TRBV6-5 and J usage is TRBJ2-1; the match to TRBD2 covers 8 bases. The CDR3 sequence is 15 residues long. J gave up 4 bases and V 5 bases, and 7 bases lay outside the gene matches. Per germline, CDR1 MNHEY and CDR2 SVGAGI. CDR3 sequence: CASSATSGPYNEQFF. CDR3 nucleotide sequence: TGTGCCAGCAGTGCTACTAGCGGCCCGTACAATGAGCAGTTCTTC.

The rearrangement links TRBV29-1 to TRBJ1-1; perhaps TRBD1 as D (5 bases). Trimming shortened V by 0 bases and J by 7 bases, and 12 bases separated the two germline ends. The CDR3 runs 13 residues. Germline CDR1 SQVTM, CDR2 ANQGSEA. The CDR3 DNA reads TGCAGCGTTGAAGATCAAAGGGACTTTGAAGCTTTCTTT. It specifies CSVEDQRDFEAFF. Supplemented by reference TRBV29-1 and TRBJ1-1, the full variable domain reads SAVISQKPSRDICQRGTSLTIQCQVDSQVTMMFWYRQQPGQSLTLIATANQGSEATYESGFVIDKFPISRPNLTFSTLTVSNMSPEDSSIYLCSVEDQRDFEAFFGQGTRLTVV.

Written as DNA, the CDR3 is TGTGCCAGCAGCTTGGAGATGGGAGGCGGGGAGCTGTTTTTT. This codes for CASSLEMGGGELFF. J is TRBJ2-2 and V is TRBV5-4, with a tentative D call TRBD2 (6 bases). This CDR3 has 14 amino acids. Germline V CDR1 and CDR2: SGHNT, YYREEE (reference sequence). V shed 0 bases and J shed 7 bases, with 10 bases lying between them.

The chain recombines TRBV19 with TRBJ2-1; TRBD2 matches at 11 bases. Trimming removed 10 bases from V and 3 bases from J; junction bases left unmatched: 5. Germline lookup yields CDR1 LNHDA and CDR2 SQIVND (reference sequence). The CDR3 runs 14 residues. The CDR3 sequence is CATGTSGLYNEQFF. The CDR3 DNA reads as TGTGCCACCGGGACTAGCGGACTCTACAATGAGCAGTTCTTC.

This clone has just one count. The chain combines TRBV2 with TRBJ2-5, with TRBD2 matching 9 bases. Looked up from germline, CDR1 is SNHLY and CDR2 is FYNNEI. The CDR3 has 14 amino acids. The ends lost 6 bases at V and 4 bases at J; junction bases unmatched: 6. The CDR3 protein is CASRAGGTAETQYF. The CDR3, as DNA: TGTGCCAGCAGGGCGGGAGGGACCGCAGAGACCCAGTACTTC.

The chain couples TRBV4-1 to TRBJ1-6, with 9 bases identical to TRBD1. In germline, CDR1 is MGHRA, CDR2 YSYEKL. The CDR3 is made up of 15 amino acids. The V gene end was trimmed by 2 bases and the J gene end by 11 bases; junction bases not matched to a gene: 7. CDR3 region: CASSQRDREMPPLHF. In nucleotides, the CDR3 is TGCGCCAGCAGCCAAAGGGACAGGGAGATGCCACCCCTCCACTTT.

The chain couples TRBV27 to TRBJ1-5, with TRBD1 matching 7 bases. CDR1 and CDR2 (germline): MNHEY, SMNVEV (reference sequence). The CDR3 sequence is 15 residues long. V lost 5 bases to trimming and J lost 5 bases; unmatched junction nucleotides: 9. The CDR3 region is CASSRTGGGHQPQHF. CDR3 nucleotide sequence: TGTGCCAGCAGTCGGACAGGAGGAGGTCATCAGCCCCAGCATTTT.

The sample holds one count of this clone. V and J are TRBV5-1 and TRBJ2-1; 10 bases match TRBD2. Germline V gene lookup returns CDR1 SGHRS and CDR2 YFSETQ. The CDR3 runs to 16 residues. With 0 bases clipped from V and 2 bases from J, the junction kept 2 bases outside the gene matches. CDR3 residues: CASSLASGSPYNEQFF. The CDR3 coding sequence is TGCGCCAGCAGCTTGGCTAGCGGGAGTCCCTACAATGAGCAGTTCTTC. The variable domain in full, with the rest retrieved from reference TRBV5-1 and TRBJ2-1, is KAGVTQTPRYLIKTRGQQVTLSCSPISGHRSVSWYQQTPGQGLQFLFEYFSETQRNKGNFPGRFSGRQFSNSRSEMNVSTLELGDSALYLCASSLASGSPYNEQFFGPGTRLTVL.

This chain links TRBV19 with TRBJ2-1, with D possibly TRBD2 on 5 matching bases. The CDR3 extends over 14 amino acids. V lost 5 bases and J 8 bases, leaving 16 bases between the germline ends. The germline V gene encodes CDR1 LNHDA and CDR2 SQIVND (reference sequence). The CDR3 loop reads CASSLGLAPDEQFF. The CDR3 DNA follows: TGTGCCAGTAGTCTCGGACTGGCGCCCGATGAGCAGTTCTTC.

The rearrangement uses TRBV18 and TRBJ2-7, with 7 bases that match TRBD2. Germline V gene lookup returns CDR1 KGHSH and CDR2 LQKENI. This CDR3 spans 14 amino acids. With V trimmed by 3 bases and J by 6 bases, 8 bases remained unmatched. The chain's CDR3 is CASSPGAGEVEQYF. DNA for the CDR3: TGTGCCAGCTCACCCGGGGCGGGAGAAGTCGAGCAGTACTTC.